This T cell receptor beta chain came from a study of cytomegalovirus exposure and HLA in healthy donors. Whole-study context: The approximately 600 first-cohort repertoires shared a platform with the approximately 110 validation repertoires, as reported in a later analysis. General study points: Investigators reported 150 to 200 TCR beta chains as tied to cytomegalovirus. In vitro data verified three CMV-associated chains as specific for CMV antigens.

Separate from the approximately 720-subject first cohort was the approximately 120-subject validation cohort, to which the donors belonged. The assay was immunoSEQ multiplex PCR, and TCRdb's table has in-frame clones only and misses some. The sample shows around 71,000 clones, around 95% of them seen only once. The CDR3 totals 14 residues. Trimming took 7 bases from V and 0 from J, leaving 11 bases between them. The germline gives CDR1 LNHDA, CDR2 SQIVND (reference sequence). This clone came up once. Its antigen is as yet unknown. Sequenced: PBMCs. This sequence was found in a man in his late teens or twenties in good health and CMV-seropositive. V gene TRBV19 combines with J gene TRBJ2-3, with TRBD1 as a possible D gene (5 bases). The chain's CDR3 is CASNRQTSTDTQYF. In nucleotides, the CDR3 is TGTGCCAGTAACCGACAGACTAGCACAGATACGCAGTATTTT.